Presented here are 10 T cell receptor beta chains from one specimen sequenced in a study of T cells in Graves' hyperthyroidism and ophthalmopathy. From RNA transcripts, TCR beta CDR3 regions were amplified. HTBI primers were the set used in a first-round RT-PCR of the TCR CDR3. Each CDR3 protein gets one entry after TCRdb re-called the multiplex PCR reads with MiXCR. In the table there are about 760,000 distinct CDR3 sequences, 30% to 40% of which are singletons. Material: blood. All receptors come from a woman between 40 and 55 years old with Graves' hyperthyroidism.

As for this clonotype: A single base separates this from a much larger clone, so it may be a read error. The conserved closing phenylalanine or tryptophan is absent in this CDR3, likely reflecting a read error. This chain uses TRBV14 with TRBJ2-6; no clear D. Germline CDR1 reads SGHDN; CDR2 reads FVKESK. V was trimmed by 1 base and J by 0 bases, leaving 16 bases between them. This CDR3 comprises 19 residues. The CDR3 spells CASSQGSFHRTSGANVLTS. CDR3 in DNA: TGTGCCAGCAGCCAAGGGTCTTTTCACCGCACCTCTGGGGCCAACGTCCTGACTTCC.

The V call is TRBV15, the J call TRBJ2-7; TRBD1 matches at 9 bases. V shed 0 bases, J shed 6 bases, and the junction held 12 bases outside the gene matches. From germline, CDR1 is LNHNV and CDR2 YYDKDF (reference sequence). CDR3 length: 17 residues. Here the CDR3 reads CATSRDRGRDREGEQYF. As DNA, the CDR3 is TGTGCCACCAGCAGAGATCGGGGCCGGGACAGGGAGGGCGAGCAGTACTTC.

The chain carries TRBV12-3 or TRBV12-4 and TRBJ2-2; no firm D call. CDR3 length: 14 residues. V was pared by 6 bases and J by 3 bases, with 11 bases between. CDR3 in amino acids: CASRRTEDTGELFF. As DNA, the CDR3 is TGTGCCAGCAGAAGAACCGAGGACACCGGGGAGCTGTTTTTT.

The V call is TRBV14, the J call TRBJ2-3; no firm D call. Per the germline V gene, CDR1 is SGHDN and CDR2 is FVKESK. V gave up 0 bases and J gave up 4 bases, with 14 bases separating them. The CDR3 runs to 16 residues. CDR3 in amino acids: CASSQDLRALADTQYF. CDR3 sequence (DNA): TGTGCCAGCAGCCAAGATTTAAGAGCCTTAGCAGATACGCAGTATTTT. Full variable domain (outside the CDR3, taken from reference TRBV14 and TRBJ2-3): EAGVTQFPSHSVIEKGQTVTLRCDPISGHDNLYWYRRVMGKEIKFLLHFVKESKQDESGMPNNRFLAERTGGTYSTLKVQPAELEDSGVYFCASSQDLRALADTQYFGPGTRLTVL.

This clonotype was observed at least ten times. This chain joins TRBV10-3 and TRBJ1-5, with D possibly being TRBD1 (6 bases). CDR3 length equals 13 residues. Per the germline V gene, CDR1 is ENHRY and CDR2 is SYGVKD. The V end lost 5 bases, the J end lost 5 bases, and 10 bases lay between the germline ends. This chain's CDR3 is CAISQGPDQPQHF. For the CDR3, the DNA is TGTGCCATCAGTCAGGGGCCCGATCAGCCCCAGCATTTT.

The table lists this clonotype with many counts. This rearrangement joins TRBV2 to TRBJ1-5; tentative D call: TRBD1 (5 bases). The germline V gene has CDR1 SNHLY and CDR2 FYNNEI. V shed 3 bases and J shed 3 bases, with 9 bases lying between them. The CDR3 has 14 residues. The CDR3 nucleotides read TGTGCCAGCAGTGAGGGGGTGTCCAATCAGCCCCAGCATTTT. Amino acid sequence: CASSEGVSNQPQHF. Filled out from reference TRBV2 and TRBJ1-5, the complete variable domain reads EPEVTQTPSHQVTQMGQEVILRCVPISNHLYFYWYRQILGQKVEFLVSFYNNEISEKSEIFDDQFSVERPDGSNFTLKIRSTKLEDSAMYFCASSEGVSNQPQHFGDGTRLSIL.

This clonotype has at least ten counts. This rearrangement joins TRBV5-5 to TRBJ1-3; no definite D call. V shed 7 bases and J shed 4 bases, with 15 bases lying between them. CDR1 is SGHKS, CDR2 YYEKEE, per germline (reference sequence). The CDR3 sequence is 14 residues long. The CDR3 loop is CASVAFAGGNTIYF. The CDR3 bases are TGTGCCAGCGTGGCTTTTGCCGGCGGAAACACCATATATTTT.

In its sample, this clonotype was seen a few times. The CDR3 nucleotides read TGTGCCAGCAGTGAATTGGGTGGGCTAGCGGGACAGGAGACCCAGTACTTC. This encodes CASSELGGLAGQETQYF. The rearrangement uses TRBV25-1 and TRBJ2-5, with 9 bases that match TRBD2. The germline gives CDR1 MGHDK, CDR2 SYGVNS. J gave up 5 bases and V 1 base, and 11 bases lay outside the gene matches. This CDR3 has 17 amino acids.

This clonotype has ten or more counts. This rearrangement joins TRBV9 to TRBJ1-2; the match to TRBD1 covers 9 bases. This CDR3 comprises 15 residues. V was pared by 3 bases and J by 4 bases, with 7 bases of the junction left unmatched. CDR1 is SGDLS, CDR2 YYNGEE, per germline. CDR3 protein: CASSERDRDGYGYTF. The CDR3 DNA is TGTGCCAGCAGCGAGAGGGACAGGGATGGCTATGGCTACACCTTC.

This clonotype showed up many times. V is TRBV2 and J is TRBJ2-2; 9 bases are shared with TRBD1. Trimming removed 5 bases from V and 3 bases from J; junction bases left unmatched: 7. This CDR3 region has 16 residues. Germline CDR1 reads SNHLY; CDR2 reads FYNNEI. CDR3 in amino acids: CASSLRDRVYTGELFF. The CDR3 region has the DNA TGTGCCAGCAGTCTCCGGGACAGGGTCTACACCGGGGAGCTGTTTTTT.